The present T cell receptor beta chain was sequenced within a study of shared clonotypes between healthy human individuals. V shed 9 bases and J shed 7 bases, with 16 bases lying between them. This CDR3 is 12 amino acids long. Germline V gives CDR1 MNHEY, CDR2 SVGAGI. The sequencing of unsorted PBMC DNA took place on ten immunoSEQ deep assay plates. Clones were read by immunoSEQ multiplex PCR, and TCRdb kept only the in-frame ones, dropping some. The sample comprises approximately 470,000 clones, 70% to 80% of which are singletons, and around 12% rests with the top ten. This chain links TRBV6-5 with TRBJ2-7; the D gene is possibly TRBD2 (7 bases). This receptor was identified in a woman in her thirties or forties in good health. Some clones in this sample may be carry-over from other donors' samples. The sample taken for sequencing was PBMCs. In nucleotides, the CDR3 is TGTGCCAGTCGGGGAGGGGGTCGAGAGCAGTACTTC. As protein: CASRGGGREQYF.